Here is one T cell receptor (beta chain) with its context. Antigen specificity is unknown. The data were obtained in a study of siplizumab effects on memory and regulatory T cells. General study results and limits: Siplizumab significantly reduced alloreactive sequences traceable to unstimulated CD4+ memory cells. The Treg-derived share of mappable alloreactive CD4+ clones averaged roughly 69% with siplizumab and 26.9% in controls. Naive T cells looked more diverse than memory cells, and they looked like major contributors to the alloresponse.

Trimming left V 4 bases short and J 1 base short, with 11 bases between. The CDR3 loop spans 14 amino acids. Germline V gene data show CDR1 as SGHNT and CDR2 as YYREEE (reference sequence). Assays were performed on roughly 10^5 TCR templates per sample. Here immunoSEQ multiplex PCR was the method, and the copy in TCRdb shows in-frame clones only, minus some. The sample contains some 70,000 clones, around 90% of which appear only once. The sequenced sample was Tregs sorted from blood. This clonotype was sampled from a human donor in good health. V is TRBV5-4 and J is TRBJ2-5, with a weak D call TRBD1 (5 bases). The CDR3 DNA reads TGTGCCAGCAGCAAGGGGTGGTCCCAAGAGACCCAGTACTTC. This gives the protein CASSKGWSQETQYF.